This TCR beta chain came from a study of regulatory T cells in long-lasting Graves disease. Assembly of TCR beta libraries relied on iRepertoire HTBI primers together with Arm-PCR of CDR3 regions. TCRdb re-called the multiplex PCR reads through MiXCR, storing one row per CDR3 protein. The sample carries about 420,000 distinct CDR3 sequences, roughly 17% recorded once. This clonotype was observed many times. Time point: newly diagnosed GD, antithyroid drugs for less than 3 months. The TCR library was made from RNA extracted from PBMCs. The CDR3 consists of 13 residues. Trimming left V 6 bases short and J 1 base short, with 13 bases between. CDR1 DFQATT and CDR2 SNEGSKA come from the germline V gene (reference sequence). The data were also submitted as part of a second study, on T cells in Graves' hyperthyroidism and ophthalmopathy. That publication notes: The HTBI primer set drove a first-round RT-PCR of the TCR CDR3.

This sequence joins TRBV20-1 and TRBJ2-7; weak D call: TRBD2 (6 bases). The material was peripheral blood mononuclear cells (PBMCs), obtained at new diagnosis, from a patient treated with antithyroid drugs. This clonotype was sampled from a woman aged 18 to 35 with Graves disease. The CDR3 spells CSAPTTSSYEQYF. CDR3 DNA: TGCAGTGCCCCAACGACTAGTTCCTACGAGCAGTACTTC.